The clone carrying this T cell receptor (beta chain) occurred a few times. What it binds is not known. These data are taken from a study of shared clonotypes between healthy human individuals. The ends lost 8 bases at V and 5 bases at J; junction bases unmatched: 2. Germline CDR1 reads LNHDA; CDR2 reads SQIVND (reference sequence). The CDR3 is made up of 12 amino acids. Study-wide findings and caveats: The naive CD4 repertoires of several donors were compared, and approximately 5.3% of clonotypes were shared. Investigators collected only blood, and repertoires in tissues likely differ.

Execution of the assay was at deep level. The data were produced by immunoSEQ multiplex PCR, yet TCRdb's version contains in-frame clones alone and is incomplete. The table includes 80,000 to 100,000 clones, 68% detected once. The sequenced sample was memory CD8+ T cells sorted from blood. Subset indicated: CD45RO+ cells pooled with CCR7-negative TemRA cells. The chain uses TRBV19 and TRBJ1-5; 8 nucleotides align to TRBD1. This sequence originates from a young man in good health. In nucleotides, the CDR3 is TGTGCCAGTCGGACAGGGTATCAGCCCCAGCATTTT. As protein: CASRTGYQPQHF.